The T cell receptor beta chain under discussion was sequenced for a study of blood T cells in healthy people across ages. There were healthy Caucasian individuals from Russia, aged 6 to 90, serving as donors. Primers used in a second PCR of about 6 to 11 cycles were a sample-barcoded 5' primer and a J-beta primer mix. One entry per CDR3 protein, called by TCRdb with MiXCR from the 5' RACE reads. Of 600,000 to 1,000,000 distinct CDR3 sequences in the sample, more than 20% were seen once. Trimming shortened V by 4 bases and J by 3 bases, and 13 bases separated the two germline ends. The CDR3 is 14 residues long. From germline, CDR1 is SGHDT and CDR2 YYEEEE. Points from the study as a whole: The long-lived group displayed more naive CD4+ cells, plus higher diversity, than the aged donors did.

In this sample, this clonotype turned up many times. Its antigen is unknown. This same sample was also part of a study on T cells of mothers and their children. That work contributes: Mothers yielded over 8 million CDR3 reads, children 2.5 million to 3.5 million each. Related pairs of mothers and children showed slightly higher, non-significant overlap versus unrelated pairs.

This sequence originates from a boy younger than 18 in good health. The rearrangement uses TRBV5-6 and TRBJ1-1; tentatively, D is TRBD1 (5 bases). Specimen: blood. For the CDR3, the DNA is TGTGCCAGCAGCGGGGGACTTAGGTACACTGAAGCTTTCTTT. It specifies CASSGGLRYTEAFF.